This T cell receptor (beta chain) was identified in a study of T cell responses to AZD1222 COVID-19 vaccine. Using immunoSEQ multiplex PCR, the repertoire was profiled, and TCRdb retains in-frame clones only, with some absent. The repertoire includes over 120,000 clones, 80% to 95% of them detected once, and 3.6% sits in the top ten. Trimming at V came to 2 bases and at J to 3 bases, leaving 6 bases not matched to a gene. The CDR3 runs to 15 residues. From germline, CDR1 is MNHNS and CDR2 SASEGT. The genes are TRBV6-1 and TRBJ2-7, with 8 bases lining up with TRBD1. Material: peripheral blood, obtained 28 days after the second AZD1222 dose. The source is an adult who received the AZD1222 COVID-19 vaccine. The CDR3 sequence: CASSEFRGQVYEQYF. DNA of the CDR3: TGTGCCAGCAGTGAATTCCGGGGACAGGTCTACGAGCAGTACTTC.